The source of this T cell receptor beta chain is a study of blood T cell repertoires in COVID-19. This clone was counted only a few times. This CDR3 contains 14 residues. Germline V gives CDR1 SGHAT, CDR2 FQNNGV. Between the trimmed V and J ends, which lost 2 bases and 1 base, there was a span of 8 bases. Produced via immunoSEQ multiplex PCR; TCRdb's table is partial and in-frame only. The sample includes about 150,000 clones, nearly 80% seen only once; the top ten take around 1.7%. The receptor comes from a man at least 80 years old with acute or convalescent COVID-19. The chain couples TRBV11-2 to TRBJ1-1; D not certain. The specimen was peripheral blood. This CDR3 is CASSLSPGNTEAFF. CDR3 nucleotides: TGTGCCAGCAGCTTAAGTCCAGGGAACACTGAAGCTTTCTTT.